Listed below are T cell receptor beta chains from one sample, sequenced in a study of identical twins. From the 5' RACE reads, TCRdb called clonotypes with MiXCR, one entry per CDR3 protein. The table has about 190,000 distinct CDR3 sequences, less than 20% seen once. These data also formed part of another study, on T cells expressing NK-cell markers.

The specimen sequenced was CD8+ T cells sorted from blood. Receptors originate from a woman younger than 35 in good health. The CDR3 runs from the conserved cysteine through the conserved F or W. The D gene is left open where the match is weak. The size field is filled for only some rows; it gives once, few, many or a size class.

V: TRBV6-4
J: TRBJ2-5
size: few
D: .
CDR3: CASSDSGGWETQYF
DNA: TGTGCCAGCAGTGACTCGGGTGGGTGGGAGACCCAGTACTTC

V: TRBV5-6
J: TRBJ2-1
size: few
D: .
CDR3: CASSQTYYNEQFF
DNA: TGTGCCAGCAGCCAAACTTACTACAATGAGCAGTTCTTC

V: TRBV6-5
J: TRBJ2-7
size: .
D: .
CDR3: CASSYSEGGYEQYF
DNA: TGTGCCAGCAGTTATTCTGAGGGGGGCTACGAGCAGTACTTC

V: TRBV10-2
J: TRBJ2-7
size: once
D: .
CDR3: CASSEGPYGGTYF
DNA: TGCGCCAGCAGTGAGGGGCCTTACGGGGGAACGTACTTC

V: TRBV11-2
J: TRBJ2-5
size: .
D: .
CDR3: CASSLGGHPSRETQYF
DNA: TGTGCCAGCAGCTTAGGGGGACACCCCAGTAGGGAGACCCAGTACTTC

V: TRBV10-3
J: TRBJ2-1
size: few
D: .
CDR3: CAIGGPSYNEQFF
DNA: TGTGCCATTGGTGGGCCATCCTACAATGAGCAGTTCTTC

V: TRBV15
J: TRBJ2-7
size: many
D: .
CDR3: CATSGQSYEQYF
DNA: TGTGCCACCAGCGGACAGTCCTACGAGCAGTACTTC

V: TRBV29-1
J: TRBJ2-3
size: .
D: .
CDR3: CSVEAPLELPNVATDTQYF
DNA: TGCAGCGTTGAAGCCCCGCTAGAACTCCCAAATGTTGCAACAGATACGCAGTATTTT

V: TRBV12-3/TRBV12-4
J: TRBJ2-7
size: few
D: .
CDR3: CASSLANYEQYF
DNA: TGTGCCAGCAGTTTAGCGAACTACGAGCAGTACTTC

V: TRBV12-3/TRBV12-4
J: TRBJ2-5
size: few
D: .
CDR3: CASSNGRERQETQYF
DNA: TGTGCCAGCAGTAATGGACGGGAGCGTCAAGAGACCCAGTACTTC

V: TRBV12-3/TRBV12-4
J: TRBJ1-2
size: .
D: .
CDR3: CASSRANGYTF
DNA: TGTGCCAGCAGTAGAGCAAATGGCTACACCTTC

V: TRBV4-3
J: TRBJ2-3
size: .
D: TRBD2
CDR3: CASSPAMAGGPGDTQYF
DNA: TGCGCCAGCAGCCCAGCAATGGCGGGAGGGCCTGGAGATACGCAGTATTTT

V: TRBV20-1
J: TRBJ2-5
size: .
D: TRBD2
CDR3: CSARDQASGRFEETQYF
DNA: TGCAGTGCTAGAGATCAGGCTAGCGGGAGATTCGAGGAGACCCAGTACTTC

V: TRBV6-2/TRBV6-3
J: TRBJ1-5
size: few
D: .
CDR3: CASSYWGVNQPQHF
DNA: TGTGCCAGCAGTTACTGGGGGGTCAATCAGCCCCAGCATTTT

V: TRBV6-2/TRBV6-3
J: TRBJ2-2
size: few
D: .
CDR3: CASSSGTTGTGELFF
DNA: TGTGCCAGCAGCTCCGGGACGACGGGCACCGGGGAGCTGTTTTTT

V: TRBV20-1
J: TRBJ2-5
size: few
D: .
CDR3: CSARESVPVRETQYF
DNA: TGCAGTGCTAGAGAAAGCGTCCCAGTAAGAGAGACCCAGTACTTC

V: TRBV5-5
J: TRBJ2-7
size: .
D: TRBD1
CDR3: CASSLGGQGGVEQYF
DNA: TGTGCCAGCAGCTTGGGGGGACAGGGAGGCGTCGAGCAGTACTTC

V: TRBV20-1
J: TRBJ2-7
size: .
D: TRBD2
CDR3: CSAPGTSGSHPSYEQYF
DNA: TGCAGTGCTCCGGGGACTAGCGGGAGTCACCCCTCCTACGAGCAGTACTTC

V: TRBV9
J: TRBJ2-7
size: .
D: .
CDR3: CASSVAVNYEQYF
DNA: TGTGCCAGCAGCGTAGCGGTAAACTACGAGCAGTACTTC

V: TRBV6-1
J: TRBJ2-5
size: few
D: TRBD2
CDR3: CASSHGLAGGQETQYF
DNA: TGTGCCAGCAGCCACGGACTAGCGGGGGGGCAAGAGACCCAGTACTTC

V: TRBV7-9
J: TRBJ1-1
size: .
D: .
CDR3: CASSLVRANTEAFF
DNA: TGTGCCAGCAGCTTAGTAAGGGCTAACACTGAAGCTTTCTTT

V: TRBV12-3/TRBV12-4
J: TRBJ2-7
size: .
D: .
CDR3: CASSLAQATYEQYF
DNA: TGTGCCAGCAGTTTGGCCCAAGCCACCTACGAGCAGTACTTC

V: TRBV7-6
J: TRBJ2-5
size: .
D: .
CDR3: CASSLSLGLQETQYF
DNA: TGTGCCAGCAGCTTAAGCCTGGGACTCCAAGAGACCCAGTACTTC

V: TRBV9
J: TRBJ2-1
size: many
D: TRBD2
CDR3: CASSDPGGSYNEQFF
DNA: TGTGCCAGCAGCGATCCGGGGGGGTCCTACAATGAGCAGTTCTTC

V: TRBV3-1
J: TRBJ2-7
size: .
D: .
CDR3: CACCQGDSGGDEQYF
DNA: TGTGCCTGCTGCCAAGGGGACAGTGGGGGGGACGAGCAGTACTTC

V: TRBV7-2
J: TRBJ1-5
size: many
D: .
CDR3: CASSLTEISNQPQHF
DNA: TGTGCCAGCAGCCTAACAGAGATTAGCAATCAGCCCCAGCATTTT

V: TRBV12-3/TRBV12-4
J: TRBJ2-3
size: few
D: .
CDR3: CASSFRDFADTQYF
DNA: TGTGCCAGCAGTTTTAGGGACTTTGCAGATACGCAGTATTTT

V: TRBV20-1
J: TRBJ2-1
size: few
D: TRBD2
CDR3: CSARYVPAGESDEQFF
DNA: TGCAGTGCTAGATACGTACCAGCGGGAGAGTCAGATGAGCAGTTCTTC

V: TRBV7-8
J: TRBJ1-4
size: few
D: TRBD1
CDR3: CASSPEGIGGWWKLFF
DNA: TGTGCCAGCAGCCCCGAGGGAATAGGGGGCTGGTGGAAACTGTTTTTT

V: TRBV27
J: TRBJ2-1
size: .
D: TRBD2
CDR3: CASSLGGRAVNEQFF
DNA: TGTGCCAGCAGTTTAGGCGGGAGGGCCGTCAATGAGCAGTTCTTC

V: TRBV12-3/TRBV12-4
J: TRBJ2-2
size: .
D: .
CDR3: CASSDINRVQNTGELFF
DNA: TGTGCCAGCAGCGATATCAACAGGGTACAGAACACCGGGGAGCTGTTTTTT

V: TRBV6-2/TRBV6-3
J: TRBJ1-1
size: .
D: .
CDR3: CASSEGIQGAEVEAFF
DNA: TGTGCCAGCAGCGAGGGAATACAGGGTGCGGAAGTTGAAGCTTTCTTT

V: TRBV27
J: TRBJ2-4
size: .
D: .
CDR3: CASSSYLAKNIQYF
DNA: TGTGCCAGCAGTTCATACCTAGCCAAAAACATTCAGTACTTC

V: TRBV6-1
J: TRBJ2-1
size: many
D: TRBD2
CDR3: CASSHTSGSYNEQFF
DNA: TGTGCCAGCAGCCATACTAGCGGGAGTTACAATGAGCAGTTCTTC

V: TRBV10-3
J: TRBJ2-1
size: .
D: TRBD2
CDR3: CAISEGLAGGLDNEQFF
DNA: TGTGCCATCAGTGAGGGACTAGCGGGAGGATTAGACAATGAGCAGTTCTTC

V: TRBV6-2/TRBV6-3
J: TRBJ2-7
size: .
D: TRBD1
CDR3: CASSYTRGLYEQYF
DNA: TGTGCCAGCAGTTACACGAGGGGGCTCTACGAGCAGTACTTC

V: TRBV12-3/TRBV12-4
J: TRBJ1-2
size: many
D: .
CDR3: CASSFGGQGYTF
DNA: TGTGCCAGCAGTTTCGGGGGGCAGGGCTACACCTTC